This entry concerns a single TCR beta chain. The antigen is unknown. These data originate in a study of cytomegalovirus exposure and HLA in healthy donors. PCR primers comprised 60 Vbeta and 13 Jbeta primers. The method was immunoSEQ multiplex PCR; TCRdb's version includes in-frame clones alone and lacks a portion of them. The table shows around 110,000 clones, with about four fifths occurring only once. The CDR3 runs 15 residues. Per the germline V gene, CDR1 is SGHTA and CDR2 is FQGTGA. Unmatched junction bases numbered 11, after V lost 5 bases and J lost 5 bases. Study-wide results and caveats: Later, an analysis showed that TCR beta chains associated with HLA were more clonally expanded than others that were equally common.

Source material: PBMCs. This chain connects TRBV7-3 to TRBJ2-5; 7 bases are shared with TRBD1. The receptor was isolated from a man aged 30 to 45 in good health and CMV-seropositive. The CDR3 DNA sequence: TGTGCCAGCAGCCCCCAGACAGGGCGTCCTGAGACCCAGTACTTC. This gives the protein CASSPQTGRPETQYF.